Each of the 24 T cell receptor beta chains below was sequenced from the same sample in a study of T-cell reconstitution after alpha-beta-depleted transplantation in children. Preparation of the TCRbeta library was carried out with unique molecular identifiers. TCRdb reprocessed the PCR reads via MiXCR and lists one record per CDR3 protein. The table has about 610,000 distinct CDR3 sequences, roughly a tenth seen once. This sample comprised PBMCs from the stem cell graft donor, obtained from the stem cell graft. These TCRs come from a human donor who donated a stem cell graft to a child with acute myeloid leukemia.

In its sample, this clonotype was seen many times. The chain combines TRBV4-3 with TRBJ2-3; 9 nucleotides align to TRBD2. J gave up 6 bases and V 4 bases, and 8 bases lay outside the gene matches. The CDR3 totals 15 residues. Germline V lookup: CDR1 LGHNA, CDR2 YSLEER. Here the CDR3 reads CASSLSLREGDTQYF. The CDR3 DNA reads TGCGCCAGCAGCCTTAGTCTGCGGGAGGGGGATACGCAGTATTTT.

The rearrangement uses TRBV30 and TRBJ1-1; D not certain. CDR3 length equals 14 residues. Trimming pared 5 bases from V and 1 base from J, leaving 14 bases between. The germline V gene has CDR1 GTSNPN and CDR2 SVGIG (reference sequence). CDR3: CAWGADSANTEAFF. CDR3 in DNA: TGTGCCTGGGGTGCTGACTCGGCGAACACTGAAGCTTTCTTT.

This clonotype showed up just a few times. This chain uses TRBV28 with TRBJ2-7; tentative D call: TRBD1 (6 bases). The V end lost 8 bases, the J end lost 9 bases, and 23 bases lay between the germline ends. This CDR3 is built from 14 residues. Per germline, CDR1 MDHEN and CDR2 SYDVKM. CDR3 DNA: TGTGCCAGCGGGGACAACAGGTATGGGACCCGGCAGTACTTC. This translates into CASGDNRYGTRQYF.

In its sample, this clonotype was seen a few times. The J gene is TRBJ2-1, the V gene TRBV11-2; 11 bases are shared with TRBD2. V shed 2 bases and J 5 bases; nucleotides not matched to a gene: 5. CDR3 length equals 16 residues. Germline CDR1 SGHAT, CDR2 FQNNGV. In DNA form, the CDR3 reads TGTGCCAGCAGCTTATCTAGCGGGAGGACGGACAATGAGCAGTTCTTC. Translating gives CASSLSSGRTDNEQFF.

This clonotype was seen more than once but under ten times. The J gene is TRBJ2-5, the V gene TRBV20-1; D call uncertain. The CDR3 has 12 amino acids. With 8 bases removed from V and 0 bases from J, the gap between germline ends came to 10 bases. Per the germline V gene, CDR1 is DFQATT and CDR2 is SNEGSKA (reference sequence). The CDR3 spells CSTPGYQETQYF. In nucleotides, the CDR3 is TGCAGTACCCCAGGCTACCAAGAGACCCAGTACTTC.

This clonotype was picked up a small number of times. The chain has TRBV4-2 and TRBJ1-1; a possible D gene is TRBD1 (6 bases). Per germline, CDR1 LGHNA and CDR2 YNFKEQ. This CDR3 spans 15 amino acids. Trimming cost V 0 bases and J 5 bases, with 13 bases left between them. The CDR3 DNA follows: TGTGCCAGCAGCCAAGAATTCCAGGGGAGGACTGAAGCTTTCTTT. It yields the protein CASSQEFQGRTEAFF.

This clonotype has just a few counts. V gene TRBV20-1 combines with J gene TRBJ2-1; 13 positions match TRBD2. Germline CDR1 and CDR2: DFQATT and SNEGSKA (reference sequence). This CDR3 is built from 14 residues. After removal of 6 bases from V and 10 bases from J, the junction contained 9 bases not matched to a gene. The CDR3 loop reads CSARGTSGKGEQFF. In nucleotides, the CDR3 is TGCAGTGCACGCGGGACTAGCGGGAAGGGGGAGCAGTTCTTC.

V gene TRBV4-3 combines with J gene TRBJ2-7, with 9 bases fitting TRBD1. V gave up 4 bases and J gave up 5 bases; unmatched junction bases: 9. Germline values: CDR1 LGHNA, CDR2 YSLEER. The CDR3 has 15 residues. In DNA form, the CDR3 reads TGCGCCAGCAGCCGATCCGGGACAGGGCAAAACGAGCAGTACTTC. Protein: CASSRSGTGQNEQYF.

The chain is built from TRBV28 and TRBJ1-5; weak D call: TRBD1 (6 bases). The CDR3 length is 14 residues. V lost 3 bases to trimming and J lost 3 bases, with 9 bases between them. Per germline, CDR1 MDHEN and CDR2 SYDVKM. The CDR3 sequence is CASSLRGPNQPQHF. In DNA, the CDR3 is TGTGCCAGCAGTTTGCGGGGGCCCAATCAGCCCCAGCATTTT.

This clonotype has only a few counts. The chain joins TRBV15 to TRBJ1-2; D may be TRBD1 (5 bases). The germline CDR1 and CDR2 sequences are LNHNV and YYDKDF (reference sequence). CDR3 length equals 16 residues. The V gene lost 0 bases and the J gene lost 0 bases, with 11 bases spanning the gap. In DNA form, the CDR3 reads TGTGCCACCAGCAGAGACAGGGTTGCGGCTAACTATGGCTACACCTTC. It translates to CATSRDRVAANYGYTF. Based on the CDR3 plus reference TRBV15 and TRBJ1-2, the full variable domain is DAMVIQNPRYQVTQFGKPVTLSCSQTLNHNVMYWYQQKSSQAPKLLFHYYDKDFNNEADTPDNFQSRRPNTSFCFLDIRSPGLGDTAMYLCATSRDRVAANYGYTFGSGTRLTVV.

The chain uses TRBV24-1 and TRBJ2-1; 8 bases fit TRBD1. The CDR3 has 16 amino acids. J lost 0 bases, V lost 4 bases, and 4 bases had no gene match. The V gene's germline CDR1 is KGHDR and CDR2 SFDVKD. The CDR3 bases are TGTGCCACCAGTGAGAATGGACAGGGCTCCTACAATGAGCAGTTCTTC. Translating it yields CATSENGQGSYNEQFF.

This clonotype was seen a few times. The chain has TRBV7-3 and TRBJ2-3; TRBD2 matches at 13 bases. Losses at the gene ends were 0 bases for V and 0 bases for J; bases not matched to a gene: 9. The CDR3 contains 20 residues. Germline V gene sequence: CDR1 SGHTA, CDR2 FQGTGA. This chain's CDR3 is CASSLTRTSGRGASTDTQYF. DNA of the CDR3: TGTGCCAGCAGCTTAACCCGGACTAGCGGGAGAGGGGCTAGCACAGATACGCAGTATTTT.

This clonotype was seen just once. This chain links TRBV7-2 with TRBJ2-7; the D gene is possibly TRBD2 (5 bases). The CDR3 has 15 residues. The germline V gene encodes CDR1 SGHTA and CDR2 FQGNSA. V lost 5 bases and J lost 6, with 20 bases in between. CDR3 nucleotides: TGTGCCAGCAGCCGACTACTTCCCGGAGTGGGCGAGCAGTACTTC. This sequence encodes CASSRLLPGVGEQYF.

This rearrangement joins TRBV12-5 to TRBJ1-5; a possible D gene is TRBD1 (6 bases). The V end lost 3 bases, the J end lost 3 bases, and 12 bases lay between the germline ends. The CDR3 spans 15 residues. Germline loops: CDR1 LGHNT, CDR2 FRNRAP. CDR3 in DNA: TGTGCTAGTGGTTTCCCCAGGGGCTTCAATCAGCCCCAGCATTTT. Translation: CASGFPRGFNQPQHF.

The chain has TRBV5-1 and TRBJ2-5, with 7 nucleotides matching TRBD2. CDR1 and CDR2 from the germline V gene are SGHRS and YFSETQ. This CDR3 is 13 amino acids long. Germline trimming cut 5 bases from V and 5 bases from J; bases unmatched to any gene: 6. Here the CDR3 DNA reads TGCGCCAGCAGGTGGAGCGGGACTGAGACCCAGTACTTC. It is translated as CASRWSGTETQYF.

In this sample, this clonotype turned up a few times. The chain couples TRBV9 to TRBJ1-6; 12 bases are shared with TRBD1. J lost 0 bases, V lost 3 bases, and 4 bases had no gene match. From germline, CDR1 is SGDLS and CDR2 YYNGEE. This CDR3 is built from 18 residues. CDR3 region: CASSAWGQGASYNSPLHF. CDR3 sequence (DNA): TGTGCCAGCAGCGCTTGGGGACAGGGGGCCTCCTATAATTCACCCCTCCACTTT.

The rearrangement links TRBV7-9 to TRBJ2-5, with TRBD2 matching over 10 bases. Germline V gene sequence: CDR1 SEHNR, CDR2 FQNEAQ (reference sequence). After removal of 4 bases from V and 3 bases from J, the junction contained 11 bases not matched to a gene. The CDR3 contains 17 residues. CDR3 region: CASSSPSGLAPEETQYF. DNA for the CDR3: TGTGCCAGCAGCTCACCGTCGGGACTAGCGCCAGAAGAGACCCAGTACTTC. Based on the CDR3 plus reference TRBV7-9 and TRBJ2-5, the full variable domain is DTGVSQNPRHKITKRGQNVTFRCDPISEHNRLYWYRQTLGQGPEFLTYFQNEAQLEKSRLLSDRFSAERPKGSFSTLEIQRTEQGDSAMYLCASSSPSGLAPEETQYFGPGTRLLVL.

This clonotype was seen many times. V and J are TRBV29-1 and TRBJ1-1; D is ambiguous. The germline V and J ends were trimmed by 4 bases and 2 bases, with 14 bases remaining between them. Germline values: CDR1 SQVTM, CDR2 ANQGSEA. This CDR3 contains 14 residues. The CDR3 coding sequence is TGCAGCGTTGGCAGTATAGGGAGTAACACTGAAGCTTTCTTT. This sequence encodes CSVGSIGSNTEAFF.

There are a few counts of this clonotype. The rearrangement joins TRBV6-2 or TRBV6-3 to TRBJ2-5; D call uncertain. The germline V gene encodes CDR1 MNHEY and CDR2 SVGEGT. The CDR3 has 14 residues. V was clipped by 7 bases and J by 5 bases, with 17 bases between them. The CDR3 protein is CASTTSQHRETQYF. DNA of the CDR3: TGTGCCAGCACCACCAGTCAGCATAGGGAGACCCAGTACTTC.

The J gene is TRBJ1-5, the V gene TRBV4-3; D gene ambiguous. The V and J ends lost 0 bases and 4 bases respectively, with 13 bases between them. CDR3 length: 16 residues. Germline V lookup: CDR1 LGHNA, CDR2 YSLEER. The CDR3 sequence is CASSQDWAGWNQPQHF. The DNA of the CDR3 is TGCGCCAGCAGCCAAGATTGGGCCGGGTGGAATCAGCCCCAGCATTTT.

The chain combines TRBV5-1 with TRBJ2-5, with D possibly TRBD1 on 6 matching bases. This CDR3 is 13 amino acids long. Germline V gives CDR1 SGHRS, CDR2 YFSETQ. The V gene lost 4 bases and the J gene lost 5 bases, with 12 bases spanning the gap. CDR3 coding DNA: TGCGCCAGCAGCGTGAGGGGGATGGAGACCCAGTACTTC. Translating it yields CASSVRGMETQYF. Looking up the rest from reference TRBV5-1 and TRBJ2-5 gives the full variable domain: KAGVTQTPRYLIKTRGQQVTLSCSPISGHRSVSWYQQTPGQGLQFLFEYFSETQRNKGNFPGRFSGRQFSNSRSEMNVSTLELGDSALYLCASSVRGMETQYFGPGTRLLVL.

There are a few counts of this clonotype. The chain carries TRBV4-3 and TRBJ2-7, with a possible D match to TRBD1 (6 bases). Germline V gene lookup returns CDR1 LGHNA and CDR2 YSLEER. Trimming removed 0 bases from V and 1 base from J, with 13 bases in between. This CDR3 region has 16 residues. Here the CDR3 DNA reads TGCGCCAGCAGCCAAGATCGCGCAGGGGCTTCCTACGAGCAGTACTTC. Protein product: CASSQDRAGASYEQYF.

This clonotype was counted many times. The CDR3 sequence: CASILRGETQYF. Here the CDR3 DNA reads TGTGCCAGCATCCTAAGGGGGGAGACCCAGTACTTC. This chain joins TRBV27 and TRBJ2-5, with a tentative D call TRBD1 (6 bases). The CDR3 has 12 residues. V gave up 7 bases and J gave up 5 bases, with 11 bases separating them. Looked up from germline, CDR1 is MNHEY and CDR2 is SMNVEV (reference sequence).

This clonotype was counted at least ten times. The chain links TRBV20-1 to TRBJ2-1; 7 nucleotides agree with TRBD2. Unmatched junction bases numbered 5, after V lost 0 bases and J lost 3 bases. CDR3 length: 15 amino acids. From germline, CDR1 is DFQATT and CDR2 SNEGSKA (reference sequence). Here the CDR3 DNA reads TGCAGTGCTAGAGATGGAGTAGCGGGCTACAATGAGCAGTTCTTC. Residues: CSARDGVAGYNEQFF.